The T cell receptor (beta chain) under discussion was sequenced for a study of regulatory T cells in long-lasting Graves disease. This clonotype was detected many times. Its antigen is still unknown. As to time point: newly diagnosed GD, antithyroid drugs for less than 3 months. Researchers made the TCR library from RNA that was extracted from PBMCs. EDTA tubes received about 8.2 milliliters of drawn peripheral blood. Study-wide results and limits: TRBV28, TRBJ1-2 and TRBJ2-5 were favored in persistent disease.

Library construction for TCR beta used iRepertoire HTBI primers and Arm-PCR of CDR3 regions. Original methodology: The samples yielded approximately 62 TRBV and around 13 TRBJ segments. TCRdb reprocessed the multiplex PCR reads with MiXCR, giving one entry per CDR3 protein. The V and J calls follow TCRdb's processing rather than the paper's. Of approximately 480,000 distinct CDR3 sequences in the sample, 15% to 20% are singletons; the top ten hold 12%. Trimming cost V 3 bases and J 7 bases; bases outside gene matches: 13. This CDR3 comprises 17 residues. Germline CDR1 is SGHNT and CDR2 is YYREEE (reference sequence). These same data were also listed under a study on T cells in Graves' hyperthyroidism and ophthalmopathy.

The receptor was derived from a man aged 35 to 55 with Graves disease. Sample: peripheral blood mononuclear cells (PBMCs), taken at new diagnosis, from a patient treated with antithyroid drugs. This chain connects TRBV5-4 to TRBJ2-7; 13 bases agree with TRBD2. The CDR3 DNA reads TGTGCCAGCAGCTGGGGACTAGCGGGGACTCGGGGGAAAGAGCAGTACTTC. Residues: CASSWGLAGTRGKEQYF.